Detailed here is one T cell receptor beta chain. Antigen: not known. This entry is derived from a study of cytomegalovirus exposure and HLA in healthy donors. Points from the study as a whole: Differences between HLA loci emerged in a later analysis of TCR association rates, with DRB1 most and HLA-C fewest.

The PCR made use of 60 Vbeta and 13 Jbeta primers. Profiling relied on immunoSEQ multiplex PCR, and the TCRdb table lists in-frame clones only, not all of them. The repertoire has a few hundred thousand clones, 84% of them found once; the top ten carry approximately 2%. CDR1 SGDLS and CDR2 YYNGEE come from the germline V gene. CDR3 size: 14 residues. Losses at the gene ends were 6 bases for V and 4 bases for J; bases not matched to a gene: 4. The sequencing input was PBMCs. This chain links TRBV9 with TRBJ2-1, with 10 nucleotides matching TRBD2. The TCR comes from a woman in her 40s in good health and CMV-seropositive. CDR3 DNA: TGTGCCAGCACCCAAGCGGGAGGGTACAATGAGCAGTTCTTC. Protein: CASTQAGGYNEQFF.